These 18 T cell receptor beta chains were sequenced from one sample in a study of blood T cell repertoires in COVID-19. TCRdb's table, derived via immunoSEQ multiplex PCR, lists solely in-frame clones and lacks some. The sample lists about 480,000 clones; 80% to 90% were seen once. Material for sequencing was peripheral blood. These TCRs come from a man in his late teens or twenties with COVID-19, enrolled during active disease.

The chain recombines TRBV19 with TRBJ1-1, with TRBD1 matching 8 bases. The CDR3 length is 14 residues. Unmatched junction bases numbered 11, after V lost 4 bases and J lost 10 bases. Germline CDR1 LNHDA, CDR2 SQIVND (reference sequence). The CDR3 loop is CASSSTGTGERAFF. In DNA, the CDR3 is TGTGCCAGTAGTAGTACCGGGACAGGAGAGCGAGCTTTCTTT.

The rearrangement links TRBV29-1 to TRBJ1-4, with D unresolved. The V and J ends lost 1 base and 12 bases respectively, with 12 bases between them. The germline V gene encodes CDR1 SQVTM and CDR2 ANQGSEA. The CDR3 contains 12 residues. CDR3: CSVEVGSGELFF. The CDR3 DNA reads TGCAGCGTTGAAGTTGGCAGCGGGGAACTGTTTTTT.

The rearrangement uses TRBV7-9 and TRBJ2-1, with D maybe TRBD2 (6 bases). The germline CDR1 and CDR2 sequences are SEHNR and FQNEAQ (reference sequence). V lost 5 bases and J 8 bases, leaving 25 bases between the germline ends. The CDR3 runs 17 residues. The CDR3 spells CASSTPGDLLKFDEQFF. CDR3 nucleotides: TGTGCCAGCAGCACACCGGGGGACCTCCTAAAATTCGATGAGCAGTTCTTC.

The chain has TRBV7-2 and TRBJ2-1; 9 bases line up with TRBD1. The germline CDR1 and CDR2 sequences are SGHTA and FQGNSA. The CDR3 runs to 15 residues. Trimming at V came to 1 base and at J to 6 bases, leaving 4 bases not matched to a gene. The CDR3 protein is CASSLGGTGTNEQFF. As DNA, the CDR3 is TGTGCCAGCAGCTTAGGTGGGACAGGGACCAATGAGCAGTTCTTC.

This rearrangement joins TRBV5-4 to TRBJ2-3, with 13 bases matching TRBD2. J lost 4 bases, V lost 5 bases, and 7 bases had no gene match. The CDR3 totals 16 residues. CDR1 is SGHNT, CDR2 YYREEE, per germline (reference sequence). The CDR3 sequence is CASRSTSGGAPDTQYF. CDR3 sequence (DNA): TGTGCCAGCAGGTCTACTAGCGGGGGGGCCCCAGATACGCAGTATTTT.

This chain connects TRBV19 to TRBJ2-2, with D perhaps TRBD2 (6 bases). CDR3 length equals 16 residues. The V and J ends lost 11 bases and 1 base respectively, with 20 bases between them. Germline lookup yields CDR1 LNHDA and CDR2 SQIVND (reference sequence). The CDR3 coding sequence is TGTGCCTCCGCAGGAAGACTAGAGATGAACACCGGGGAGCTGTTTTTT. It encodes CASAGRLEMNTGELFF.

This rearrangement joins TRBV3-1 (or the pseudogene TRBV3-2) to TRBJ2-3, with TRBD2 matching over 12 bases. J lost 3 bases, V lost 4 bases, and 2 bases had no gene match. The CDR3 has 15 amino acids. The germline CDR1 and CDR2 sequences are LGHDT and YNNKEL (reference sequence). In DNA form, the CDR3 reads TGTGCCAGCAGCCTGACTAGCGGGGGTACAGATACGCAGTATTTT. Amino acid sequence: CASSLTSGGTDTQYF.

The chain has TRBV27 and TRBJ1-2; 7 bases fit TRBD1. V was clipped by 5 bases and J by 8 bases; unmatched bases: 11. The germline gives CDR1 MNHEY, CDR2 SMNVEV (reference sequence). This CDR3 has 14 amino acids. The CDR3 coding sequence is TGTGCCAGCAGTCCGGGACAGTTTTCGAGGGGCTACACCTTC. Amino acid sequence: CASSPGQFSRGYTF.

The CDR3 nucleotides are TGTGCCAGCAGAGTTGGGACATCTAGTGAAAATCAGCCCCAGCATTTT. Translation gives CASRVGTSSENQPQHF. The genes are TRBV27 and TRBJ1-5; a weak D match, TRBD1 (6 bases). Germline V lookup: CDR1 MNHEY, CDR2 SMNVEV (reference sequence). V lost 6 bases and J 4 bases, leaving 19 bases between the germline ends. The CDR3 length is 16 residues.

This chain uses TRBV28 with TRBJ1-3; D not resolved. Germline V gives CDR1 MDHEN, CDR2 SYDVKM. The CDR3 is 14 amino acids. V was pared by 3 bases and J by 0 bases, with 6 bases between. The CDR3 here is CASSFLSSGNTIYF. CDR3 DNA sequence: TGTGCCAGCAGTTTTCTGTCCTCTGGAAACACCATATATTTT.

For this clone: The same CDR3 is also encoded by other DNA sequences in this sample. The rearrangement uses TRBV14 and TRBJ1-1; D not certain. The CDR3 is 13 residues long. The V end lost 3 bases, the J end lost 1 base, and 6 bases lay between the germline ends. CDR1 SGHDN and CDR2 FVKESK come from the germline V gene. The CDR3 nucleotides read TGTGCCAGCAGCCAGAGTAGGAACACTGAAGCTTTCTTT. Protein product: CASSQSRNTEAFF. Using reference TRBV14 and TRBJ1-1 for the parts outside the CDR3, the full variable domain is EAGVTQFPSHSVIEKGQTVTLRCDPISGHDNLYWYRRVMGKEIKFLLHFVKESKQDESGMPNNRFLAERTGGTYSTLKVQPAELEDSGVYFCASSQSRNTEAFFGQGTRLTVV.

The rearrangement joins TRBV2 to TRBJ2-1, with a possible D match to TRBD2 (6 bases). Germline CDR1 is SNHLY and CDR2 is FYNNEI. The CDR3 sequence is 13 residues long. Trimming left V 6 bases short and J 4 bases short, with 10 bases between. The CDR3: CASRPGGYNEQFF. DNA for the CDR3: TGTGCCAGCAGACCTGGGGGGTACAATGAGCAGTTCTTC.

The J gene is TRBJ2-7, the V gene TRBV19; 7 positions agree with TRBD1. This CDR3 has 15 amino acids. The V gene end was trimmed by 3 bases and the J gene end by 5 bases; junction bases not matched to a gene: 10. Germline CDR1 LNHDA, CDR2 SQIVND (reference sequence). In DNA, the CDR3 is TGTGCCAGTAGTATTCGGCGACAGGGTAAGGACGAGCAGTACTTC. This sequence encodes CASSIRRQGKDEQYF.

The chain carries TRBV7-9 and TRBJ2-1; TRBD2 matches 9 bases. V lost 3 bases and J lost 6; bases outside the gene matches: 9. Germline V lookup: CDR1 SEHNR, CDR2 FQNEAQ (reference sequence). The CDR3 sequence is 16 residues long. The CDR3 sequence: CASSFDLLAGFNEQFF. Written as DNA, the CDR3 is TGTGCCAGCAGCTTTGATCTTCTAGCGGGGTTCAATGAGCAGTTCTTC.

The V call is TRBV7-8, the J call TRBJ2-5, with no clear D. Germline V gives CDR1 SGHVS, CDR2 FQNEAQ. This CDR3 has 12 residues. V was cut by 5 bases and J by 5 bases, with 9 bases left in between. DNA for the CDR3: TGTGCCAGCAGCCCCCTGGGCGAGACCCAGTACTTC. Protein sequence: CASSPLGETQYF.

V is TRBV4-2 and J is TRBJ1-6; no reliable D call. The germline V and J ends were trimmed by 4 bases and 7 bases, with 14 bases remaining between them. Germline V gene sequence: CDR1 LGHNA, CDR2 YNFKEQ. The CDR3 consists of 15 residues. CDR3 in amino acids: CASSPEVAENSPLHF. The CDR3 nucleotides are TGTGCCAGCAGCCCTGAGGTCGCAGAAAATTCACCCCTCCACTTT.

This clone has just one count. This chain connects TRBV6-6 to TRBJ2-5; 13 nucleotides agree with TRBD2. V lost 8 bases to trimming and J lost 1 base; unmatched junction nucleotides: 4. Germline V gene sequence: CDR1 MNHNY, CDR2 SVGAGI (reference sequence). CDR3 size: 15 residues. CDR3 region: CASARLAGGQETQYF. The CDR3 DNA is TGTGCCAGCGCTCGACTAGCGGGAGGCCAAGAGACCCAGTACTTC.

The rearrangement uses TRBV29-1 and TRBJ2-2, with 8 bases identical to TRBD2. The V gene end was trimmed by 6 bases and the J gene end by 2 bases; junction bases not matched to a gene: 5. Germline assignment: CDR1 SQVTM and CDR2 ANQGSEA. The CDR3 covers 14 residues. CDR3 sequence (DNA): TGCAGCGTGTCGGGACTAGGAAACACCGGGGAGCTGTTTTTT. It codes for CSVSGLGNTGELFF.